This is a list of T cell receptor beta chains from one sample in a study of identical twins. TCRdb recomputed calls from the 5' RACE reads with MiXCR, one row per CDR3 protein. Of some 690,000 distinct CDR3 sequences detected, 20% to 25% appear once; the ten largest clones hold roughly 4%. This same sample was also part of a study on T cells expressing NK-cell markers.

Sequencing was done on a sample of PBMCs. The receptors shown here come from a woman aged 18-29 years in good health. CDR3s include the opening cysteine and the closing phenylalanine or tryptophan. Fields, in order: D gene, J gene, clone size, V gene, CDR3 DNA, CDR3 protein. A D gene is named only where the DNA matches it firmly. The size entry is marked missing in some rows and otherwise reads once, few, many or a size class.

.,TRBJ1-5,many,TRBV20-1,TGCAGTGCTAGTTCGGGAAATCGGCCCCAGCATTTT,CSASSGNRPQHF
TRBD2,TRBJ2-5,few,TRBV11-2,TGTGCCAGCACCGCCCTGTGGGGGGGAGAGACCCAGTACTTC,CASTALWGGETQYF
.,TRBJ2-5,.,TRBV11-3,TGTGCCACCTCATCCAGCCGACTCCAAGAGACCCAGTACTTC,CATSSSRLQETQYF
TRBD1,TRBJ2-3,few,TRBV20-1,TGCAGTGCAGCACAGGGGGCGGAGGAGGGTACGCAGTATTTT,CSAAQGAEEGTQYF
.,TRBJ2-7,few,TRBV7-2,TGTGCCAGCAGCCCCTTAACCTACGAGCAGTACTTC,CASSPLTYEQYF
.,TRBJ1-2,many,TRBV20-1,TGCAGTGCTAGAGATGTTGAAGTTCTTAACTATGGCTACACCTTC,CSARDVEVLNYGYTF
.,TRBJ2-7,many,TRBV12-3/TRBV12-4,TGTGCCAGCAGTTTGGGGGATACCCTCGAGCAGTACTTC,CASSLGDTLEQYF
.,TRBJ2-1,.,TRBV6-2/TRBV6-3,TGTGCCAGCAGTTATCTTTTGGGATCCGCTGGCAATGAGCAGTTCTTC,CASSYLLGSAGNEQFF
TRBD2,TRBJ2-1,.,TRBV20-1,TGCAGCCCTGGCCCTGGGCTCAGCGGGAGTCGGGCCTGGACCAATGAGCAGTTCTTC,CSPGPGLSGSRAWTNEQFF
TRBD1,TRBJ1-2,.,TRBV5-1,TGCGCCAGCAAAAGAGGACAGGGACGAGGCTACACCTTC,CASKRGQGRGYTF
.,TRBJ2-7,few,TRBV3-1,TGTGCCAGCAGCCAAGCAGGGACTCGCTCCTACGAGCAGTACTTC,CASSQAGTRSYEQYF
TRBD1,TRBJ2-5,few,TRBV12-3/TRBV12-4,TGTGCCAGCAGGGACAGGGTTGAGACCCAGTACTTC,CASRDRVETQYF
.,TRBJ2-7,few,TRBV21-1,TGTGCCAGCATAAGGACTAGCGGGTCGGCACAACCTTACGAGCAGTACTTC,CASIRTSGSAQPYEQYF
.,TRBJ1-2,few,TRBV3-1,TGTGCCAGCAGCCAATATCTAGGAGGGCGGAGCTATGGCTACACCTTC,CASSQYLGGRSYGYTF
.,TRBJ2-1,.,TRBV20-1,TGCAGTGCTAGCTCCCCTTGGGATGAGCAGTTCTTC,CSASSPWDEQFF
TRBD2,TRBJ2-3,once,TRBV5-1,TGCGCCAGCAGCCCCCAGGGAGCGGGGGTACGGGCGCAGTATTTT,CASSPQGAGVRAQYF
.,TRBJ2-6,.,TRBV5-1,TGCGCCAGCAGTGAGGGGGCTGGGGCCAACGTCCTGACTTTC,CASSEGAGANVLTF
.,TRBJ2-7,.,TRBV12-3/TRBV12-4,TGTGCCAGCAGTTTAGGGCATAGTCCGTACTTC,CASSLGHSPYF
.,TRBJ1-5,.,TRBV15,TGTGCCACCAGCAGAGACCACGCCGGCCAGCCCCAGCATTTT,CATSRDHAGQPQHF
TRBD2,TRBJ2-1,.,TRBV12-3/TRBV12-4,TGTGCCAGCAGTTTAGCGCTCATGGCGGGGGGGAAGTTCTTC,CASSLALMAGGKFF
.,TRBJ1-1,.,TRBV29-1,TGCAGCGTTAAACACGCTTCGAACACTGAAGCTTTCTTT,CSVKHASNTEAFF
TRBD1,TRBJ2-1,.,TRBV12-3/TRBV12-4,TGTGCCAGCAGTGGCCGGGACAGCCCACTGAGTGTGGGGCAGTTCTTC,CASSGRDSPLSVGQFF
.,TRBJ2-1,.,TRBV20-1,TGCAGTGCTGCCCGGAGCGGGTCGTACAATGAGCAGTTCTTC,CSAARSGSYNEQFF
TRBD2,TRBJ2-3,once,TRBV5-1,TGCGCCAGCAGCTTGGCCGATGGCGGGGGGGCGTCAGATACGCAGTATTTT,CASSLADGGGASDTQYF
TRBD1,TRBJ2-7,.,TRBV7-7,TGTGCCAGCAGCGAGCTTAGGGGGCGGAAGCAGTACTTC,CASSELRGRKQYF
TRBD2,TRBJ2-1,few,TRBV12-3/TRBV12-4,TGTGCCAGCAGTCAAGCGGGGGGTTCTTTAGATGAGCAGTTCTTC,CASSQAGGSLDEQFF
.,TRBJ2-1,few,TRBV20-1,TGCAGTGCTAGAGATCAGGGGGGAGTTAAGAATGAGCAGTTCTTC,CSARDQGGVKNEQFF
.,TRBJ1-2,.,TRBV4-2,TGTGCCAGCAGCCAAGATGTACAGGGCCGCAACTATGGCTACACCTTC,CASSQDVQGRNYGYTF
.,TRBJ2-7,few,TRBV10-3,TGTGCCATCACCACCTCAGGGAACCGCTACGAGCAGTACTTC,CAITTSGNRYEQYF
.,TRBJ2-7,.,TRBV12-3/TRBV12-4,TGTGCCAGCCAGCAATCGGCGGGGTTTAAAGAGCAGTACTTC,CASQQSAGFKEQYF
.,TRBJ2-3,many,TRBV12-3/TRBV12-4,TGTGCCAGCACGAACACAGATACGCAGTATTTT,CASTNTDTQYF
.,TRBJ2-1,.,TRBV27,TGTGCCAGCAGTTTTGGTGGCAGTGGGTATGAGCAGTTCTTC,CASSFGGSGYEQFF
.,TRBJ2-2,many,TRBV5-1,TGCGCCAGCAGCTGGGAGTGGGCCCTAGCGTCGAACACCGGGGAGCTGTTTTTT,CASSWEWALASNTGELFF
.,TRBJ1-5,.,TRBV20-1,TGCAGTGCATCCCGGACAGTCAATAGCAATCAGCCCCAGCATTTT,CSASRTVNSNQPQHF
.,TRBJ1-3,.,TRBV9,TGTGCCAGCAGCGTAGAGGCCACAGGCCCAAACACCATATATTTT,CASSVEATGPNTIYF
TRBD1,TRBJ2-4,.,TRBV4-3,TGCGCCAGCAGCCAGGCCCTAACGACGGGACAGGGGAGGAACATTCAGTACTTC,CASSQALTTGQGRNIQYF
.,TRBJ2-7,few,TRBV12-3/TRBV12-4,TGTGCCAGCAGTTTTGGGACCCGGGACGCGGGATCTGAGCAGTACTTC,CASSFGTRDAGSEQYF